The sequence of this T cell receptor beta chain was determined in a study of low-dose radiotherapy and immunotherapy resistance in tumors. Alpha and beta chains were covered, as first-strand cDNA relied on TRAV- and TRBV-specific primers. The authors amplified TCRs for about 20 PCR cycles with a constant-region primer and a V-primer adapter. TCRdb fed the reads into MiXCR, producing one record per CDR3 protein. Of tens of thousands of distinct CDR3 sequences listed, around a quarter are singletons. This clonotype was observed many times. Germline lookup yields CDR1 ENHRY and CDR2 SYGVKD. V shed 6 bases, J shed 5 bases, and the junction held 3 bases outside the gene matches. There are 14 residues in the CDR3. Time point described: after trial treatment. Treatment described: LDRT plus nivolumab, ipilimumab, low-dose cyclophosphamide and aspirin (RACIN trial).

The specimen was PBMCs, collected after low-dose radiotherapy plus immunotherapy. This sequence was found in a male donor with prostate cancer. The chain combines TRBV10-3 with TRBJ1-6; TRBD1 matches at 8 bases. The CDR3 nucleotides are TGTGCCATCAGCCAGGGGGCTGATAATTCACCCCTCCACTTT. Translated, it gives CAISQGADNSPLHF.